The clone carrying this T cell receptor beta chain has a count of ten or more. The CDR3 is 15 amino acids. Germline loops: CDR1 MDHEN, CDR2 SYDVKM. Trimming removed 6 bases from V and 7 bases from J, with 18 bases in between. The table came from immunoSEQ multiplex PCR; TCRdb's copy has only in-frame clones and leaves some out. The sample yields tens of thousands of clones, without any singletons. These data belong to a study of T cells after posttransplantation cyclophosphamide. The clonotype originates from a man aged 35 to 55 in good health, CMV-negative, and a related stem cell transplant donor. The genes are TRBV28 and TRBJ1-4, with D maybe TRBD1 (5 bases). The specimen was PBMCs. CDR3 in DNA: TGTGCCAGCAGCGCCCCGAGGGGACTGGGTGAAAAACTGTTTTTT. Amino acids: CASSAPRGLGEKLFF.